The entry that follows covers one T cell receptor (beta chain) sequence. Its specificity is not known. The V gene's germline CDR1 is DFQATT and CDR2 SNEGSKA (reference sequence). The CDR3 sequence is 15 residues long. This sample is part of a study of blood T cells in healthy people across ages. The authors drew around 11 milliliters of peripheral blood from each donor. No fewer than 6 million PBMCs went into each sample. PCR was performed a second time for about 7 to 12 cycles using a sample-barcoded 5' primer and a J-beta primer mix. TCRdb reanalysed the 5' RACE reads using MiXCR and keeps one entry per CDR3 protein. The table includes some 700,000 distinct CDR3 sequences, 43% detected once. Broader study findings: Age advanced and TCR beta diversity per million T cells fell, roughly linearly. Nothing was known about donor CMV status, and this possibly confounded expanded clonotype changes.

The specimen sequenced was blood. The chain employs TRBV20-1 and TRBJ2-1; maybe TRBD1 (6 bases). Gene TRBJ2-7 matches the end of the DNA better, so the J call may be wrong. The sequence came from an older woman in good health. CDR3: CSARDGQRINNEQYF. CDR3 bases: TGCAGTGCTAGAGACGGACAGAGAATAAACAATGAGCAGTACTTC.